These 4 T cell receptor beta chains share one sample of origin, sequenced in a study of human T cells and chemical hapten exposure. TCRdb reprocessed the RACE reads with MiXCR, giving one entry per CDR3 protein. The sample yields about 100,000 distinct CDR3 sequences, approximately 10% seen once. Time point denoted: patch test 2, 6 weeks after DPC sensitization. Treatment indicated: therapeutic diphenylcyclopropenone sensitization with weekly scalp DPC. Specimen: whole blood, collected in connection with sensitization to the hapten diphenylcyclopropenone (DPC). These receptors were taken from a middle-aged woman with alopecia areata. Some clones in this sample may be carry-over from other donors' samples.

This clonotype was counted many times. The V call is TRBV27, the J call TRBJ1-4; a weak D match, TRBD1 (5 bases). In germline, CDR1 is MNHEY, CDR2 SMNVEV (reference sequence). V shed 0 bases and J shed 2 bases, with 7 bases lying between them. The CDR3 consists of 15 residues. CDR3 DNA: TGTGCCAGCAGTTTATCGACAGCCACTAATGAAAAACTGTTTTTT. It encodes CASSLSTATNEKLFF.

There are a few counts of this clonotype. The chain combines TRBV5-5 with TRBJ2-1; D gene unclear. Trimming stripped 6 bases from V and 5 bases from J, with 18 bases between. Germline V lookup: CDR1 SGHKS, CDR2 YYEKEE (reference sequence). The CDR3 sequence is 15 residues long. In DNA form, the CDR3 reads TGTGCCAGCACCCGAAACCTCGACAAGCACAATGAGCAGTTCTTC. This encodes CASTRNLDKHNEQFF.

The CDR3 protein is CASSFHGRVGETQYF. DNA for the CDR3: TGTGCCAGCAGCTTCCACGGGAGGGTGGGGGAGACCCAGTACTTC. J is TRBJ2-5 and V is TRBV7-2; 8 bases fit TRBD2. V shed 3 bases, J shed 5 bases, and the junction held 8 bases outside the gene matches. This CDR3 is built from 15 residues. The germline V gene has CDR1 SGHTA and CDR2 FQGNSA.

This clonotype has a count of ten or more. The chain couples TRBV6-5 to TRBJ1-1; no reliable D call. V lost 10 bases and J 0 bases, leaving 15 bases between the germline ends. Germline V gives CDR1 MNHEY, CDR2 SVGAGI. The CDR3 consists of 14 residues. Written as DNA, the CDR3 is TGTGCCACCCTCAGCCCGGGAATGAACACTGAAGCTTTCTTT. Protein product: CATLSPGMNTEAFF.